The TCR beta chain under discussion was sequenced for a study of blood T cell repertoires in COVID-19. Study as a whole: Spain, Italy and the United States supplied samples that represented acute and convalescent COVID-19.

The CDR3 is 14 amino acids. Trimming removed 8 bases from V and 2 bases from J, with 13 bases in between. Germline V CDR1 and CDR2: SNHLY, FYNNEI. Seattle participants joined during active infection and were tracked over time. The method was immunoSEQ multiplex PCR; TCRdb's version includes in-frame clones alone and lacks a portion of them. The table records under 400,000 clones, under 90% of them present only once. J is TRBJ1-5 and V is TRBV2; no firm D call. This TCR derives from a woman in her twenties or thirties with COVID-19, enrolled during active disease. The sequencing input was peripheral blood. CDR3 residues: CASLPEMGNQPQHF. The CDR3 nucleotides read TGTGCCAGCCTACCTGAAATGGGCAATCAGCCCCAGCATTTT. Full variable domain (missing parts from reference TRBV2 and TRBJ1-5): EPEVTQTPSHQVTQMGQEVILRCVPISNHLYFYWYRQILGQKVEFLVSFYNNEISEKSEIFDDQFSVERPDGSNFTLKIRSTKLEDSAMYFCASLPEMGNQPQHFGDGTRLSIL.